The clone carrying this T cell receptor (beta chain) was seen a few times. Its specificity is unknown. The germline V gene has CDR1 MDHEN and CDR2 SYDVKM. The CDR3 spans 15 residues. Trimming took 5 bases from V and 4 from J; bases not matched to a gene: 8. The entry originates in a study of naive and memory T cell subsets. Study conclusions and caveats: There was no ground truth to check naive and memory subset results.

Two oligonucleotides, mixed equimolar, formed the beta constant-region primer covering TRBC1 and TRBC2. Ligated cDNA was amplified by four rounds of PCR with nested alpha and beta constant-region primers and SP2. TCRdb analysed the UMI-ligation and nested PCR reads with MiXCR anew, one entry per CDR3 protein. The repertoire holds 130,000 to 150,000 distinct CDR3 sequences, with more than 15% as singletons. CD4+ T cell IFNgamma after overnight CMV lysate exposure gave donor CMV status. Sequencing input: naive CD4+ T cells from blood. This chain uses TRBV28 with TRBJ1-1; 9 bases are a match to TRBD1. This clonotype originated in a human donor in good health. In DNA form, the CDR3 reads TGTGCCAGCAGTGAGAACAGGGGGCCGGGCACTGAAGCTTTCTTT. It is translated as CASSENRGPGTEAFF. Using reference TRBV28 and TRBJ1-1 for the parts outside the CDR3, the full variable domain is DVKVTQSSRYLVKRTGEKVFLECVQDMDHENMFWYRQDPGLGLRLIYFSYDVKMKEKGDIPEGYSVSREKKERFSLILESASTNQTSMYLCASSENRGPGTEAFFGQGTRLTVV.